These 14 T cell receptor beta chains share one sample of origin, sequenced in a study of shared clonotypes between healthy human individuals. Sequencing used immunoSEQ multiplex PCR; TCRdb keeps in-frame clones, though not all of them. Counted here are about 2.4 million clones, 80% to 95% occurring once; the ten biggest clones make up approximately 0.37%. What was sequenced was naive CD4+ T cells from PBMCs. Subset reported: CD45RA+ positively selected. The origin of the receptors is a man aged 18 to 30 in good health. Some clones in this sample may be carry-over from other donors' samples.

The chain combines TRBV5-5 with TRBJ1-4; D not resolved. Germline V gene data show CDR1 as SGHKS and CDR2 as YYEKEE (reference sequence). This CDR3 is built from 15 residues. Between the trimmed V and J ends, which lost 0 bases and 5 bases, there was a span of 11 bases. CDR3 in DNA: TGTGCCAGCAGCTTGGCTGGCAGCGTAAATGAAAAACTGTTTTTT. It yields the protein CASSLAGSVNEKLFF. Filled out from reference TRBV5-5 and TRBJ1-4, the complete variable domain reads DAGVTQSPTHLIKTRGQQVTLRCSPISGHKSVSWYQQVLGQGPQFIFQYYEKEERGRGNFPDRFSARQFPNYSSELNVNALLLGDSALYLCASSLAGSVNEKLFFGSGTQLSVL.

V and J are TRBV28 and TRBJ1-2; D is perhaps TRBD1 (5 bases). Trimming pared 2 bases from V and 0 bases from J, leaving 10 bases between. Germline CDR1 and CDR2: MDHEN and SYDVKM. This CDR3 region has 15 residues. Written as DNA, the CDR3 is TGTGCCAGCAGTTTACGGGCAGGGCCTAACTATGGCTACACCTTC. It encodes CASSLRAGPNYGYTF.

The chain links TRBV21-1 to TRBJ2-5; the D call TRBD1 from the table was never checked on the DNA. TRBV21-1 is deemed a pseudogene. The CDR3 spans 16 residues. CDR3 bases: TGTGCCAGCAGCATACGGACAGGGACGACCCAAGAGACCCAGTACTTC. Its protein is CASSIRTGTTQETQYF.

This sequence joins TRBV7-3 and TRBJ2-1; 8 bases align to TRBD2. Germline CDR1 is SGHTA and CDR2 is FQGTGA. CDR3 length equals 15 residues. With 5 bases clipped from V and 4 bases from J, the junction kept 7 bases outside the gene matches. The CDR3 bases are TGTGCCAGCAGCCCCAGCGGGAGCGAATACAATGAGCAGTTCTTC. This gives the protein CASSPSGSEYNEQFF.

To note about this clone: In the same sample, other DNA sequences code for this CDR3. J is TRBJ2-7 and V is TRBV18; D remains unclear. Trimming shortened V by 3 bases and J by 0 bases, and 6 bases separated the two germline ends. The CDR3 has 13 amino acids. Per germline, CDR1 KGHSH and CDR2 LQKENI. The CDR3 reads CASSPGFSYEQYF. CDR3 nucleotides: TGTGCCAGCTCACCGGGTTTCTCCTACGAGCAGTACTTC.

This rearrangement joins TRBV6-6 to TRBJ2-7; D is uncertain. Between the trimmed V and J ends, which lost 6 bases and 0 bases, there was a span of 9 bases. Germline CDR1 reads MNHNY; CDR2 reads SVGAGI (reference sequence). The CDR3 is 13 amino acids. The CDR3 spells CASRLTASYEQYF. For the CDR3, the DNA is TGTGCCAGCAGGCTTACAGCCTCCTACGAGCAGTACTTC.

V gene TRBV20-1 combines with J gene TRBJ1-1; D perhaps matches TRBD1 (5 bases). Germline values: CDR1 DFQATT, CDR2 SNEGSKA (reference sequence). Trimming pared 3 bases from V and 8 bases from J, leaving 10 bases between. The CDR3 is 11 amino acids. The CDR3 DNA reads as TGCAGTGCTAGTTGGGGCAGAGAAGCTTTCTTT. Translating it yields CSASWGREAFF.

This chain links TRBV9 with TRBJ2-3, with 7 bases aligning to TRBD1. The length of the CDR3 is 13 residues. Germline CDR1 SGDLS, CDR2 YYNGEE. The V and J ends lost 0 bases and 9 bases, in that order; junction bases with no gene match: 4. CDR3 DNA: TGTGCCAGCAGCGTAGTTCAGGGGGACACGCAGTATTTT. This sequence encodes CASSVVQGDTQYF.

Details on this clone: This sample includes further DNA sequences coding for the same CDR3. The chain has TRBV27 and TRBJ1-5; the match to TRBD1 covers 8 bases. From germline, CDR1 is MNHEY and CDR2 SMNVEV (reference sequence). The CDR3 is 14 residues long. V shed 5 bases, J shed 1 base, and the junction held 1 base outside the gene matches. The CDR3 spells CASSRQGSNQPQHF. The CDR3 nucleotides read TGTGCCAGCAGTAGACAGGGGAGCAATCAGCCCCAGCATTTT.

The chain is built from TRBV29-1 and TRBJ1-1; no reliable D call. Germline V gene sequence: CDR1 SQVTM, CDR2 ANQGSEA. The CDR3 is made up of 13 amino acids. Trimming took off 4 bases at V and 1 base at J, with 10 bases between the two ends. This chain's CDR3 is CSVVRNENTEAFF. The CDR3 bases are TGCAGCGTTGTGCGAAACGAGAACACTGAAGCTTTCTTT.

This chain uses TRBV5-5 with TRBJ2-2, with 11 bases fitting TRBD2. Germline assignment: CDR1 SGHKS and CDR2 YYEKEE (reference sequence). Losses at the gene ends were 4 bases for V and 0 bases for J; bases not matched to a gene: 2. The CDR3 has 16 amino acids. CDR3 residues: CASSELAGANTGELFF. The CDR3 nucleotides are TGTGCCAGCAGCGAACTAGCGGGGGCGAACACCGGGGAGCTGTTTTTT.

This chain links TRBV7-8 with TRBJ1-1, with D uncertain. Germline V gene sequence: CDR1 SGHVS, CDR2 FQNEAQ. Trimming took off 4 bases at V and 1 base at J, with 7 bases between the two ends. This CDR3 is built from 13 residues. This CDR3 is CASSYTANTEAFF. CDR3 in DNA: TGTGCCAGCAGCTATACAGCGAACACTGAAGCTTTCTTT.

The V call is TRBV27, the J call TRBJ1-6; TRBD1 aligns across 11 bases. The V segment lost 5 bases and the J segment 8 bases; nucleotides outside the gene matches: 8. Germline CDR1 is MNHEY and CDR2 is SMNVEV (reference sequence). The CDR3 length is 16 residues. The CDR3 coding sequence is TGTGCCAGCAGTCCCCGGACAGGGGGCGGGTATTCACCCCTCCACTTT. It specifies CASSPRTGGGYSPLHF.

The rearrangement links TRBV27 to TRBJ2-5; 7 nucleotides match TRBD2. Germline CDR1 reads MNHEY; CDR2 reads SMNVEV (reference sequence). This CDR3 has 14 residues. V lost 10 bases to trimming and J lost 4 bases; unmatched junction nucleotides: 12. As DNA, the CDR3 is TGTGCCACCTTGGCGAGGACTAGTCCAGAGACCCAGTACTTC. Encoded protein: CATLARTSPETQYF.